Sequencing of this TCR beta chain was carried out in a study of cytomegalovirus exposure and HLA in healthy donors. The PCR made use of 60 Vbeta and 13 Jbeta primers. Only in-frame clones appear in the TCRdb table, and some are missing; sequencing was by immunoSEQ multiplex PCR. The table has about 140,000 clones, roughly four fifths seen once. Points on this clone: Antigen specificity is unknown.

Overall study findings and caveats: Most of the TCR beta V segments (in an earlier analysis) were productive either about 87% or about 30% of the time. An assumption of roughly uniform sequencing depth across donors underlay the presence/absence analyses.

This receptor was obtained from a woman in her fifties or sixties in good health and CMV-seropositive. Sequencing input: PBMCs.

The CDR3 protein is CASSGASGWGTDTQYF. Written as DNA, the CDR3 is TGCGCCAGCAGCGGTGCCTCAGGGTGGGGTACGGATACGCAGTATTTT. The rearrangement uses TRBV4-3 and TRBJ2-3, with a possible D match to TRBD1 (5 bases). Germline V CDR1 and CDR2: LGHNA, YSLEER. There are 16 residues in the CDR3. Trimming stripped 5 bases from V and 6 bases from J, with 21 bases between.